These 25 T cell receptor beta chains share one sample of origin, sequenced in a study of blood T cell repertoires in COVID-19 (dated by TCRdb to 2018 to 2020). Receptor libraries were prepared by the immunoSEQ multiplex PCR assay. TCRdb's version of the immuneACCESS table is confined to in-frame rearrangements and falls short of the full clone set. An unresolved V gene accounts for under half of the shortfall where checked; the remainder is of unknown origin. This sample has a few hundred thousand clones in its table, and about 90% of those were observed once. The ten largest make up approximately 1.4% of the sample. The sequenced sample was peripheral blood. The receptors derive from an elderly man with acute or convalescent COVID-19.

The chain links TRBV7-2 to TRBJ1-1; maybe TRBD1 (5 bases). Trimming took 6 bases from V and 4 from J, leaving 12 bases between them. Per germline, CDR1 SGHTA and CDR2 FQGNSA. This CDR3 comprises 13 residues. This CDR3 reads CASSIGVVTEAFF. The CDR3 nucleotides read TGTGCCAGCAGTATAGGGGTCGTCACTGAAGCTTTCTTT.

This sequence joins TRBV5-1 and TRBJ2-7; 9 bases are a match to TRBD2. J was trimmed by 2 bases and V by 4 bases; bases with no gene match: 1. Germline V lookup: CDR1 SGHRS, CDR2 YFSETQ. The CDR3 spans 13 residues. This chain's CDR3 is CASSPSGAYEQYF. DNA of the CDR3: TGCGCCAGCAGCCCTAGCGGGGCCTACGAGCAGTACTTC.

The CDR3 DNA follows: TGTGCCAGCAGTTCACCCGGGACCGGGGGTGAAAAACTGTTTTTT. It specifies CASSSPGTGGEKLFF. The chain links TRBV28 to TRBJ1-4; a weak D match, TRBD1 (5 bases). Germline V gene lookup returns CDR1 MDHEN and CDR2 SYDVKM. The CDR3 length is 15 residues. Trimming stripped 4 bases from V and 7 bases from J, with 16 bases between.

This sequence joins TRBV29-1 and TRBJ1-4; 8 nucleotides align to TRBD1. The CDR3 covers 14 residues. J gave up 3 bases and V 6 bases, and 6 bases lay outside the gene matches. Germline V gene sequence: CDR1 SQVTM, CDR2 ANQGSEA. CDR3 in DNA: TGCAGCGTGGCGGACAGGGCAGCTAATGAAAAACTGTTTTTT. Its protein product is CSVADRAANEKLFF.

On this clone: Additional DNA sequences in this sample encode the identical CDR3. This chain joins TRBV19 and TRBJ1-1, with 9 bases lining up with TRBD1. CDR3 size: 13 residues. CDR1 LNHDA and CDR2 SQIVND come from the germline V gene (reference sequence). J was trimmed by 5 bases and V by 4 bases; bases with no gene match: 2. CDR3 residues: CASSRDRGTEAFF. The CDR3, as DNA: TGTGCCAGTAGTAGAGACAGGGGGACTGAAGCTTTCTTT. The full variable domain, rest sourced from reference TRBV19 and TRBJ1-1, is DGGITQSPKYLFRKEGQNVTLSCEQNLNHDAMYWYRQDPGQGLRLIYYSQIVNDFQKGDIAEGYSVSREKKESFPLTVTSAQKNPTAFYLCASSRDRGTEAFFGQGTRLTVV.

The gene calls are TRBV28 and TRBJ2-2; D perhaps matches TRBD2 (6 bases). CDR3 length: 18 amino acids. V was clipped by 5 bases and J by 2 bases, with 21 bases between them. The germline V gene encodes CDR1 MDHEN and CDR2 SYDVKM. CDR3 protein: CASSPVVGSGYNTGELFF. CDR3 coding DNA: TGTGCCAGCAGTCCAGTGGTCGGTAGCGGATATAACACCGGGGAGCTGTTTTTT.

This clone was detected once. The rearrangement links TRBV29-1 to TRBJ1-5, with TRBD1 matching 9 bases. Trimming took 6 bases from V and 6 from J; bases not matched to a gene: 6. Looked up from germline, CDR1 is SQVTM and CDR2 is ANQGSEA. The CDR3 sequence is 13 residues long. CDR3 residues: CSVEQGAGQPQHF. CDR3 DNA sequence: TGCAGCGTCGAACAGGGGGCTGGTCAGCCCCAGCATTTT.

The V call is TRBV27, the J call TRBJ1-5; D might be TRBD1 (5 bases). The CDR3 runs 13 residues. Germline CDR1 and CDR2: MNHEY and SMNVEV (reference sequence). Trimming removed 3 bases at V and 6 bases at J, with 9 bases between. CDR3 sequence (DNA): TGTGCCAGCAGTTTTCAGGGAGGTCAGCCCCAGCATTTT. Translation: CASSFQGGQPQHF.

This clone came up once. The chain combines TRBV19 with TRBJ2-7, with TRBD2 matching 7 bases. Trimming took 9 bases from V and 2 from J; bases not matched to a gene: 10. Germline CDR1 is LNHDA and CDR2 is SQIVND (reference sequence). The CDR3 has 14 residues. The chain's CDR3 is CASTPSSGPYEQYF. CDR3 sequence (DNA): TGTGCCAGCACCCCGTCTAGCGGACCCTACGAGCAGTACTTC.

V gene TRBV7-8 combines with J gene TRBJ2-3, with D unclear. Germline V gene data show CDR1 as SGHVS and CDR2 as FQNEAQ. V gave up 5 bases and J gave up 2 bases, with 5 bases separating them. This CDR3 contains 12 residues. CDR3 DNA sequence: TGTGCCAGCAGCCGATACACAGATACGCAGTATTTT. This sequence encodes CASSRYTDTQYF.

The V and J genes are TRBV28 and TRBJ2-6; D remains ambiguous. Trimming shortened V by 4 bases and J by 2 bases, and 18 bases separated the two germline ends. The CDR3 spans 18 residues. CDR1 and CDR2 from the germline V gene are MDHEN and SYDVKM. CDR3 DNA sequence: TGTGCCAGCAGTTCCCCTTACCCAGGCTCGGCTGGGGCCAACGTCCTGACTTTC. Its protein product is CASSSPYPGSAGANVLTF.

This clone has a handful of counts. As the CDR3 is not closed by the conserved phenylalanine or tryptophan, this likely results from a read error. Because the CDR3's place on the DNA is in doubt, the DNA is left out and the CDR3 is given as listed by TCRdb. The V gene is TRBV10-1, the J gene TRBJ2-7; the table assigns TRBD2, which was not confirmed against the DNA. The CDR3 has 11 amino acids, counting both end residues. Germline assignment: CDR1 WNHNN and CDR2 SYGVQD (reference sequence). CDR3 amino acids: CASSLAGAGSN.

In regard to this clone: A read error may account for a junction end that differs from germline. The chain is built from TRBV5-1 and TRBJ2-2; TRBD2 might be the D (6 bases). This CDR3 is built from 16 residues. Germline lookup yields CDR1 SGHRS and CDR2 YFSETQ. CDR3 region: CASSSGPRGNIGELFF. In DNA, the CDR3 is TGCGCCAGCAGCTCTGGGCCCCGGGGGAACATCGGGGAGCTGTTTTTT.

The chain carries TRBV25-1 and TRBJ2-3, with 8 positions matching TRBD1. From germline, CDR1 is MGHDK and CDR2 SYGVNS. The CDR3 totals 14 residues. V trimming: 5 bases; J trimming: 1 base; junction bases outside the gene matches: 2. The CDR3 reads CASSRTGRTDTQYF. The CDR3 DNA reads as TGTGCCAGCAGTCGGACAGGGCGCACAGATACGCAGTATTTT.

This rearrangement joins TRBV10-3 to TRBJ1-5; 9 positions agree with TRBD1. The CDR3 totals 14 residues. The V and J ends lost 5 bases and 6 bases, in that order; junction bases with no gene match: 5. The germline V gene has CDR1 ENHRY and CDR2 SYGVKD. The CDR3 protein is CAISRDREGQPQHF. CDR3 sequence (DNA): TGTGCCATCAGTCGGGACAGGGAAGGTCAGCCCCAGCATTTT.

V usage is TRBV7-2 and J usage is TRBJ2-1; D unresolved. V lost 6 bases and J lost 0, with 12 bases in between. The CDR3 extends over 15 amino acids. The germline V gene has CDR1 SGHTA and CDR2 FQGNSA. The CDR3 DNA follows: TGTGCCAGCAGTCCACGCGGTAGCTCCTACAATGAGCAGTTCTTC. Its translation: CASSPRGSSYNEQFF.

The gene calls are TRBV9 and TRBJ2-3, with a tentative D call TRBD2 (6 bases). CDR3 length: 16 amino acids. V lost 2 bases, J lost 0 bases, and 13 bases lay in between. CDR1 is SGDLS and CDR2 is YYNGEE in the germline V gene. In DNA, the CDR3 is TGTGCCAGCAGCGTCGGGCTAGCGCAAAGCACAGATACGCAGTATTTT. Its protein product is CASSVGLAQSTDTQYF.

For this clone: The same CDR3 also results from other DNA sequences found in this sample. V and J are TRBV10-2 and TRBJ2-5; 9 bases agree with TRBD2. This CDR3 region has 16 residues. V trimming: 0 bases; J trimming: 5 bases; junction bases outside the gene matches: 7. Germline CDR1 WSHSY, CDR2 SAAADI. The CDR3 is CASSESGGGAEETQYF. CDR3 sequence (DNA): TGCGCCAGCAGTGAGTCTGGCGGGGGGGCCGAGGAGACCCAGTACTTC.

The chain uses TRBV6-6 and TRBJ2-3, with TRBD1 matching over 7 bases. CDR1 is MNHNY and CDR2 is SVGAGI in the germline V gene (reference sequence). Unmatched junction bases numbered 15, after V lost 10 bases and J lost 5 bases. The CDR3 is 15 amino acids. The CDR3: CATQRGPSSGDTQYF. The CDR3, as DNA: TGTGCCACCCAGAGGGGGCCTTCGTCGGGAGATACGCAGTATTTT.

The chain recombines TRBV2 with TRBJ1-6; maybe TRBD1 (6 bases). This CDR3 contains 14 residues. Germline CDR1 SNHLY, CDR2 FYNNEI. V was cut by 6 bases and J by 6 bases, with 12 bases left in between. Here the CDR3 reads CASRRQAANSPLHF. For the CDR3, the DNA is TGTGCCAGCAGACGACAGGCCGCTAATTCACCCCTCCACTTT.

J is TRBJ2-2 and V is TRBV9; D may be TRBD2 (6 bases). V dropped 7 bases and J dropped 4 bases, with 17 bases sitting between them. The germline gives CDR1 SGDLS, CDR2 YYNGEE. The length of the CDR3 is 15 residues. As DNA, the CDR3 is TGTGCCAGCTCTCGAGGGCGGGGTATCACCGGGGAGCTGTTTTTT. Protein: CASSRGRGITGELFF.

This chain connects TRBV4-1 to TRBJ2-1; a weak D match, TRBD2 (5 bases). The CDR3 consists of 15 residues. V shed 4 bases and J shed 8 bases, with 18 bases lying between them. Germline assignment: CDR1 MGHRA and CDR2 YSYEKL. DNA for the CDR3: TGCGCCAGCAGCCCTACGGCTAGCCCCTATTATGAGCAGTTCTTC. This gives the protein CASSPTASPYYEQFF.

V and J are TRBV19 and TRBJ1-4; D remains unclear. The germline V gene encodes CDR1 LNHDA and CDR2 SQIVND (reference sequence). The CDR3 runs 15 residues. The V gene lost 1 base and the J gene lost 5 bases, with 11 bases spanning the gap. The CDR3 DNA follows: TGTGCCAGTAGTATAGTTCTGGGCCGCAATGAAAAACTGTTTTTT. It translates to CASSIVLGRNEKLFF.

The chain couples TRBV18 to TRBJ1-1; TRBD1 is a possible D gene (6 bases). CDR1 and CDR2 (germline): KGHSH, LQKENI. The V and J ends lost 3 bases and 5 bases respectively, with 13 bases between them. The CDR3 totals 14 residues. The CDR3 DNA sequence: TGTGCCAGCTCACCCGAACGGGGGGCAACTGAAGCTTTCTTT. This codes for CASSPERGATEAFF.

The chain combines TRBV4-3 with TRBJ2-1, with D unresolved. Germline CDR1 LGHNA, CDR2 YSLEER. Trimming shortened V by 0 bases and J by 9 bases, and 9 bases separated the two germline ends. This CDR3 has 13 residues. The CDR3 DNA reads TGCGCCAGCAGCCAAGATGTAGCCTCTGAGCAGTTCTTC. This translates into CASSQDVASEQFF.